This TCR beta chain was found in a study of control samples from healthy donors and cancer patients. Sequencing was performed with immunoSEQ multiplex PCR; in TCRdb, only in-frame clones are kept and a portion is missing. The sample contains about 35,000 clones, about 94% of which appear only once. Per the germline V gene, CDR1 is LGHDT and CDR2 is YNNKEL (reference sequence). V shed 6 bases and J shed 4 bases, with 16 bases lying between them. There are 15 residues in the CDR3. This receptor was taken from a man aged 35-49 years with colorectal cancer. Sample: PBMCs. The chain uses TRBV3-1 (or the pseudogene TRBV3-2) and TRBJ1-5, with unresolved D. DNA for the CDR3: TGTGCCAGCAGGCGAGTGGGAACCATAAATCAGCCCCAGCATTTT. Translating it yields CASRRVGTINQPQHF.